The clone carrying this T cell receptor (beta chain) has only one observation. Sequenced by immunoSEQ multiplex PCR; TCRdb stores in-frame clones only, minus some. The data show more than 65,000 clones, around 80% seen once. V gave up 6 bases and J gave up 2 bases, with 10 bases separating them. Germline CDR1 reads LGHDT; CDR2 reads YNNKEL (reference sequence). The CDR3 loop spans 13 amino acids. The source of the sample is a study of T cell responses to AZD1222 COVID-19 vaccine. The receptor was isolated from an adult in good health. The sequencing used peripheral blood, collected on day 0 of AZD1222 vaccination. The genes are TRBV3-1 (or the pseudogene TRBV3-2) and TRBJ1-1; TRBD1 is a possible D gene (6 bases). CDR3 sequence: CASSTDSNTEAFF. The CDR3 DNA reads TGTGCCAGCAGTACGGACAGTAACACTGAAGCTTTCTTT.